Below, 32 T cell receptor beta chains from the same sample are listed, as sequenced in a study of blood T cell repertoires in COVID-19. Profiled with immunoSEQ multiplex PCR; TCRdb holds only in-frame clones, not every one. Of 300,000 or so clones listed, 80% to 90% are singletons. The sequenced material came from PBMCs or T cells enriched from blood (not recorded which). Receptors originate from a woman aged 40 to 49 with acute COVID-19.

CDR3 region: CASSQEHRVPYNEQFF. The CDR3 DNA reads as TGTGCCAGCAGCCAGGAACACAGGGTCCCCTACAATGAGCAGTTCTTC. The rearrangement uses TRBV4-2 and TRBJ2-1, with D perhaps TRBD1 (6 bases). The V gene's germline CDR1 is LGHNA and CDR2 YNFKEQ. V was shortened by 3 bases and J by 2 bases, with 14 bases between the two germline ends. The length of the CDR3 is 16 residues.

V and J are TRBV9 and TRBJ2-4; perhaps TRBD1 as D (6 bases). CDR3 length: 14 residues. V was cut by 0 bases and J by 8 bases, with 12 bases left in between. Germline V gene sequence: CDR1 SGDLS, CDR2 YYNGEE. Here the CDR3 reads CASSVGTATDIQYF. The CDR3 region has the DNA TGTGCCAGCAGCGTAGGGACAGCGACAGACATTCAGTACTTC.

This rearrangement joins TRBV28 to TRBJ1-6; maybe TRBD1 (6 bases). The CDR3 runs 16 residues. The germline V gene encodes CDR1 MDHEN and CDR2 SYDVKM. The ends were cut back, 3 bases at V and 7 bases at J, with 16 bases in the middle. The CDR3 sequence is CASSFEQGIANSPLHF. CDR3 nucleotides: TGTGCCAGCAGTTTCGAACAGGGAATCGCAAATTCACCCCTCCACTTT.

This chain connects TRBV29-1 to TRBJ2-7, with D possibly being TRBD1 (5 bases). The germline CDR1 and CDR2 sequences are SQVTM and ANQGSEA. This CDR3 is built from 12 residues. V was clipped by 4 bases and J by 4 bases, with 11 bases between them. The CDR3 is CSVAPQGYEQYF. The DNA for the CDR3 is TGCAGCGTTGCCCCGCAGGGATACGAGCAGTACTTC.

On this clone itself: The junction does not match germline at one end; this may be a read error. The chain uses TRBV7-2 and TRBJ2-5; 7 nucleotides align to TRBD2. Germline V lookup: CDR1 SGHTA, CDR2 FQGNSA. The CDR3 is made up of 11 amino acids. The DNA of the CDR3 is TGTGCCAGCAGCTTTCGGCGGGAGCTCGACTTC. Its translation is CASSFRRELDF.

V usage is TRBV6-1 and J usage is TRBJ1-1; TRBD1 matches at 9 bases. This CDR3 has 13 amino acids. Germline CDR1 is MNHNS and CDR2 is SASEGT. The junction had 7 bases not matched to a gene; V was cut back by 3 bases and J by 11 bases. The CDR3 loop reads CASSDNRGRLAFF. The CDR3 DNA is TGTGCCAGCAGTGATAACAGGGGGCGGCTCGCTTTCTTT.

This chain uses TRBV15 with TRBJ1-1; TRBD1 might be the D (6 bases). The CDR3 consists of 14 residues. V lost 4 bases, J lost 1 base, and 10 bases lay in between. Per the germline V gene, CDR1 is LNHNV and CDR2 is YYDKDF (reference sequence). The CDR3: CATSTPGQNTEAFF. In DNA, the CDR3 is TGTGCCACCAGCACGCCGGGACAGAACACTGAAGCTTTCTTT. Filled out from reference TRBV15 and TRBJ1-1, the complete variable domain reads DAMVIQNPRYQVTQFGKPVTLSCSQTLNHNVMYWYQQKSSQAPKLLFHYYDKDFNNEADTPDNFQSRRPNTSFCFLDIRSPGLGDTAMYLCATSTPGQNTEAFFGQGTRLTVV.

The chain joins TRBV10-1 to TRBJ2-7; 7 nucleotides agree with TRBD1. The V gene end was trimmed by 6 bases and the J gene end by 4 bases; junction bases not matched to a gene: 0. The CDR3 contains 11 residues. Germline V lookup: CDR1 WNHNN, CDR2 SYGVQD (reference sequence). Here the CDR3 reads CASRTGYEQYF. Written as DNA, the CDR3 is TGCGCCAGCAGGACAGGGTACGAGCAGTACTTC.

The chain joins TRBV7-8 to TRBJ1-2; D might be TRBD1 (6 bases). V lost 2 bases and J 1 base, leaving 11 bases between the germline ends. The germline gives CDR1 SGHVS, CDR2 FQNEAQ. The CDR3 runs 15 residues. The CDR3 region is CASSLFTGLNYGYTF. The CDR3 coding sequence is TGTGCCAGCAGCTTATTTACAGGGCTTAACTATGGCTACACCTTC. The whole variable domain, filled in from reference TRBV7-8 and TRBJ1-2, reads GAGVSQSPRYKVAKRGQDVALRCDPISGHVSLFWYQQALGQGPEFLTYFQNEAQLDKSGLPSDRFFAERPEGSVSTLKIQRTQQEDSAVYLCASSLFTGLNYGYTFGSGTRLTVV.

This clone was seen a few times. This chain uses TRBV15 with TRBJ1-2; D might be TRBD1 (6 bases). Trimming removed 0 bases from V and 4 bases from J, with 12 bases in between. Germline loops: CDR1 LNHNV, CDR2 YYDKDF (reference sequence). This CDR3 has 15 residues. The CDR3, as DNA: TGTGCCACCAGCAGAGATCCGGGGGGCCCCTATGGCTACACCTTC. Its protein is CATSRDPGGPYGYTF.

J is TRBJ1-5 and V is TRBV7-2; no definite D call. The ends were cut back, 3 bases at V and 4 bases at J, with 7 bases in the middle. The length of the CDR3 is 13 residues. Germline loops: CDR1 SGHTA, CDR2 FQGNSA. The CDR3 loop is CASSLTPNQPQHF. CDR3 sequence (DNA): TGTGCCAGCAGCTTGACACCAAATCAGCCCCAGCATTTT.

This clone was found a few times. The V gene is TRBV15, the J gene TRBJ1-5; TRBD1 matches at 9 bases. The CDR3 runs 17 residues. The V gene end was trimmed by 2 bases and the J gene end by 4 bases; junction bases not matched to a gene: 9. Germline assignment: CDR1 LNHNV and CDR2 YYDKDF (reference sequence). CDR3 loop: CATSRPKSGTGNQPQHF. CDR3 coding DNA: TGTGCCACCAGCAGACCCAAATCCGGGACAGGGAATCAGCCCCAGCATTTT.

The DNA of the CDR3 is TGTGCCAGCAGTCCCTTCGACAGGGGTACCATATATTTT. Residues: CASSPFDRGTIYF. This chain connects TRBV12-3 or TRBV12-4 to TRBJ1-3, with 8 bases that match TRBD1. The CDR3 covers 13 residues. Trimming took 5 bases from V and 10 from J; bases not matched to a gene: 7.

V gene TRBV7-2 combines with J gene TRBJ1-3; a possible D gene is TRBD1 (6 bases). Germline-derived CDR1 and CDR2 are SGHTA and FQGNSA. The CDR3 consists of 18 residues. V gave up 1 base and J gave up 1 base, with 17 bases separating them. The CDR3 loop is CASSLVFIGGASGNTIYF. CDR3 DNA sequence: TGTGCCAGCAGCTTAGTATTTATTGGGGGGGCATCTGGAAACACCATATATTTT.

The chain joins TRBV5-1 to TRBJ2-7; 9 nucleotides agree with TRBD1. The CDR3 totals 14 residues. Losses at the gene ends were 4 bases for V and 4 bases for J; bases not matched to a gene: 6. CDR1 and CDR2 from the germline V gene are SGHRS and YFSETQ. The CDR3 loop reads CASSPDRGGYEQYF. In nucleotides, the CDR3 is TGCGCCAGCAGCCCAGACAGGGGGGGTTACGAGCAGTACTTC.

The chain uses TRBV19 and TRBJ1-3; D is unclear. V lost 3 bases and J 2 bases, leaving 8 bases between the germline ends. CDR3 length: 14 amino acids. In germline, CDR1 is LNHDA, CDR2 SQIVND (reference sequence). In nucleotides, the CDR3 is TGTGCCAGTAGTATCCTCGGGGCTGGAAACACCATATATTTT. This translates into CASSILGAGNTIYF.

The chain uses TRBV5-4 and TRBJ1-2, with a tentative D call TRBD1 (5 bases). Germline V lookup: CDR1 SGHNT, CDR2 YYREEE (reference sequence). The CDR3 has 13 residues. With 0 bases removed from V and 6 bases from J, the gap between germline ends came to 9 bases. The CDR3 DNA follows: TGTGCCAGCAGCTTGGCGTCAGGGAATGGCTACACCTTC. This encodes CASSLASGNGYTF. The whole variable domain, filled in from reference TRBV5-4 and TRBJ1-2, reads ETGVTQSPTHLIKTRGQQVTLRCSSQSGHNTVSWYQQALGQGPQFIFQYYREEENGRGNFPPRFSGLQFPNYSSELNVNALELDDSALYLCASSLASGNGYTFGSGTRLTVV.

V usage is TRBV10-3 and J usage is TRBJ2-5; 8 bases match TRBD1. The V gene end was trimmed by 10 bases and the J gene end by 1 base; junction bases not matched to a gene: 5. The germline V gene encodes CDR1 ENHRY and CDR2 SYGVKD. CDR3 size: 13 residues. The CDR3 protein is CATTDRVQETQYF. CDR3 DNA sequence: TGTGCCACGACGGACAGGGTCCAAGAGACCCAGTACTTC.

The chain carries TRBV5-4 and TRBJ2-5; maybe TRBD2 (5 bases). Germline CDR1 is SGHNT and CDR2 is YYREEE (reference sequence). This CDR3 spans 14 amino acids. The V and J ends lost 2 bases and 4 bases respectively, with 12 bases between them. In DNA, the CDR3 is TGTGCCAGCAGCTTCGGGGAGCCGGGAGAGACCCAGTACTTC. Translation: CASSFGEPGETQYF. Full variable domain (outside the CDR3, taken from reference TRBV5-4 and TRBJ2-5): ETGVTQSPTHLIKTRGQQVTLRCSSQSGHNTVSWYQQALGQGPQFIFQYYREEENGRGNFPPRFSGLQFPNYSSELNVNALELDDSALYLCASSFGEPGETQYFGPGTRLLVL.

The gene calls are TRBV6-1 and TRBJ2-2; D remains unclear. The length of the CDR3 is 13 residues. The V end lost 2 bases, the J end lost 5 bases, and 6 bases lay between the germline ends. Germline loops: CDR1 MNHNS, CDR2 SASEGT. The CDR3 spells CASSETRTGELFF. As DNA, the CDR3 is TGTGCCAGCAGTGAAACGAGGACCGGGGAGCTGTTTTTT.

The rearrangement links TRBV29-1 to TRBJ2-5, with D possibly TRBD1 on 6 matching bases. V lost 6 bases to trimming and J lost 4 bases, with 21 bases between them. CDR3 length: 15 residues. The germline CDR1 and CDR2 sequences are SQVTM and ANQGSEA. The CDR3 nucleotides read TGCAGCGTACCATCACGAACAGGGTCGCTAGAGACCCAGTACTTC. Protein product: CSVPSRTGSLETQYF.

This clone showed up just a few times. The CDR3 bases are TGTGCCAGCAGCCATTCGAGGTTAATAACCTACAATGAGCAGTTCTTC. Its translation: CASSHSRLITYNEQFF. The J gene is TRBJ2-1, the V gene TRBV14; unclear D gene. V was shortened by 3 bases and J by 2 bases, with 14 bases between the two germline ends. The germline gives CDR1 SGHDN, CDR2 FVKESK. The CDR3 contains 16 residues.

This chain links TRBV2 with TRBJ1-6, with TRBD1 as a possible D gene (6 bases). Germline CDR1 and CDR2: SNHLY and FYNNEI. The CDR3 sequence is 16 residues long. V dropped 6 bases and J dropped 2 bases, with 14 bases sitting between them. The DNA for the CDR3 is TGTGCCAGCAGGAGCCGGGGGGCGGCCTATAATTCACCCCTCCACTTT. It translates to CASRSRGAAYNSPLHF.

The V call is TRBV7-8, the J call TRBJ1-1; D call uncertain. The CDR3 is 13 amino acids. Trimming removed 5 bases at V and 1 base at J, with 8 bases between. Germline V gene sequence: CDR1 SGHVS, CDR2 FQNEAQ. CDR3 nucleotide sequence: TGTGCCAGCAGCGTTGACTGGAACACTGAAGCTTTCTTT. It yields the protein CASSVDWNTEAFF.

The chain combines TRBV5-5 with TRBJ1-1, with 8 bases fitting TRBD1. Germline V gene lookup returns CDR1 SGHKS and CDR2 YYEKEE (reference sequence). With 3 bases clipped from V and 4 bases from J, the junction kept 17 bases outside the gene matches. This CDR3 contains 18 residues. CDR3 protein: CASSSHDSGQGIGTEAFF. CDR3 DNA: TGTGCCAGCAGCTCCCACGATTCTGGACAGGGAATAGGCACTGAAGCTTTCTTT.

The V gene is TRBV4-1, the J gene TRBJ1-2; D is uncertain. The CDR3 has 16 residues. Per germline, CDR1 MGHRA and CDR2 YSYEKL. V was clipped by 0 bases and J by 4 bases, with 15 bases between them. CDR3 nucleotide sequence: TGCGCCAGCAGCCAAGATTGGGCCTCCCCTCTCTATGGCTACACCTTC. Its protein product is CASSQDWASPLYGYTF.

The chain is built from TRBV13 and TRBJ2-3; 9 positions agree with TRBD1. The germline V gene has CDR1 PRHDT and CDR2 FYEKMQ (reference sequence). CDR3 size: 17 residues. Trimming at V came to 2 bases and at J to 1 base, leaving 7 bases not matched to a gene. The CDR3 DNA is TGTGCCAGCAGCTTACGAACTACAGGGGGCGGCACAGATACGCAGTATTTT. Its protein is CASSLRTTGGGTDTQYF.

The CDR3 sequence: CAPGVTSGRAYGTGELFF. CDR3 DNA: TGTGCTCCGGGGGTGACTAGCGGGAGGGCATATGGCACCGGGGAGCTGTTTTTT. The V call is TRBV19, the J call TRBJ2-2; TRBD2 aligns across 14 bases. CDR1 LNHDA and CDR2 SQIVND come from the germline V gene (reference sequence). The CDR3 totals 18 residues.

The V call is TRBV29-1, the J call TRBJ1-2; D may be TRBD1 (5 bases). CDR1 SQVTM and CDR2 ANQGSEA come from the germline V gene. Trimming left V 2 bases short and J 4 bases short, with 11 bases between. The length of the CDR3 is 13 residues. The CDR3 DNA sequence: TGCAGCGTTGAACAGGGTTTCGGCTATGGCTACACCTTC. Translating it yields CSVEQGFGYGYTF. Looking up the rest from reference TRBV29-1 and TRBJ1-2 gives the full variable domain: SAVISQKPSRDICQRGTSLTIQCQVDSQVTMMFWYRQQPGQSLTLIATANQGSEATYESGFVIDKFPISRPNLTFSTLTVSNMSPEDSSIYLCSVEQGFGYGYTFGSGTRLTVV.

In its sample, this clone was seen once. V usage is TRBV27 and J usage is TRBJ1-1, with TRBD1 as a possible D gene (6 bases). V was cut by 6 bases and J by 5 bases, with 16 bases left in between. Germline V gene sequence: CDR1 MNHEY, CDR2 SMNVEV (reference sequence). This CDR3 comprises 14 residues. CDR3 amino acids: CASSFSTGKTEAFF. The CDR3 nucleotides read TGTGCCAGCAGCTTTTCTACAGGGAAGACTGAAGCTTTCTTT.

The V and J genes are TRBV11-2 and TRBJ1-5; no definite D call. There are 16 residues in the CDR3. Trimming pared 5 bases from V and 2 bases from J, leaving 16 bases between. The V gene's germline CDR1 is SGHAT and CDR2 FQNNGV. The DNA for the CDR3 is TGTGCCAGCAGCATAAACCGCGAGCGGGGCAATCAGCCCCAGCATTTT. It yields the protein CASSINRERGNQPQHF.

The CDR3 here is CASSHPSGDPNEQFF. CDR3 nucleotide sequence: TGTGCCAGCAGCCACCCTAGCGGGGACCCCAATGAGCAGTTCTTC. The J gene is TRBJ2-1, the V gene TRBV3-1 (or the pseudogene TRBV3-2); 9 bases align to TRBD2. From germline, CDR1 is LGHDT and CDR2 YNNKEL (reference sequence). CDR3 length: 15 amino acids. V was clipped by 3 bases and J by 6 bases; unmatched bases: 6.